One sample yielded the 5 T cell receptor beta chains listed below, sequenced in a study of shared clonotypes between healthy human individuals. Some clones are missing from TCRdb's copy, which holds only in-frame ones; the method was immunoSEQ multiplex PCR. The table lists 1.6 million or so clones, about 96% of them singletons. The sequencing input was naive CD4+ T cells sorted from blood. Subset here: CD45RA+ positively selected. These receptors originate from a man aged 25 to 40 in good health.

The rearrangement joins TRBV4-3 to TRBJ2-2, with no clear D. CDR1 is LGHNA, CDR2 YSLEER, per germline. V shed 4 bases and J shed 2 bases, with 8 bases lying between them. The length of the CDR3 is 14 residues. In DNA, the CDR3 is TGCGCCAGCAGCCGTCTCAGAAACACCGGGGAGCTGTTTTTT. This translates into CASSRLRNTGELFF.

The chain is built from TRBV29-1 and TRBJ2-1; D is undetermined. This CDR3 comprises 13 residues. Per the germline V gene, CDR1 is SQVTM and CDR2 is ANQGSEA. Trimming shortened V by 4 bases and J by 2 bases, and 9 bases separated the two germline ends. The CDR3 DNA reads TGCAGCGTTGGGTCATCCGCCTACAATGAGCAGTTCTTC. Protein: CSVGSSAYNEQFF.

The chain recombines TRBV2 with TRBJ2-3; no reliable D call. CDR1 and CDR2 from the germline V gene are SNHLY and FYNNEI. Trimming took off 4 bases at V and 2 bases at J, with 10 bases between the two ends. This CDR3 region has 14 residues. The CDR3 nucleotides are TGTGCCAGCAGTGGGTTACTGAACACAGATACGCAGTATTTT. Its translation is CASSGLLNTDTQYF.

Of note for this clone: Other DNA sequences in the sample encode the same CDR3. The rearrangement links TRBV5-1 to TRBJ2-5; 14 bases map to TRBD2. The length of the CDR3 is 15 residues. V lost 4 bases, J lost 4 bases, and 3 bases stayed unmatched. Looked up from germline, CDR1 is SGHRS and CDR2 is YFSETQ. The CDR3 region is CASSPGLAGGETQYF. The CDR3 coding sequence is TGCGCCAGCAGCCCCGGACTAGCGGGAGGAGAGACCCAGTACTTC.

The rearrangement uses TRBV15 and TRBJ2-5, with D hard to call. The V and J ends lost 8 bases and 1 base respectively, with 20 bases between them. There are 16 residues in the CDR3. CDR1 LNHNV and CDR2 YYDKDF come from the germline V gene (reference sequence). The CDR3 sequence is CATPEKIYRVQETQYF. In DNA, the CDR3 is TGTGCCACCCCCGAGAAGATTTATCGGGTCCAAGAGACCCAGTACTTC. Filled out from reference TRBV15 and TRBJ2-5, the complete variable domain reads DAMVIQNPRYQVTQFGKPVTLSCSQTLNHNVMYWYQQKSSQAPKLLFHYYDKDFNNEADTPDNFQSRRPNTSFCFLDIRSPGLGDTAMYLCATPEKIYRVQETQYFGPGTRLLVL.